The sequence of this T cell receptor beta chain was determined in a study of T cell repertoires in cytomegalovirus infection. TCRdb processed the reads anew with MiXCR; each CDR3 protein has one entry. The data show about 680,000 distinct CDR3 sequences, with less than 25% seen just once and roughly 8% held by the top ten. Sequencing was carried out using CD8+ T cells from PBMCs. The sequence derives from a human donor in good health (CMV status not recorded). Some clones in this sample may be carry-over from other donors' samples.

The CDR3 region has the DNA TGTGCCAGCAGCCAAGGACTACAGGGGAGGGCTTTCTTT. Protein: CASSQGLQGRAFF. This chain links TRBV14 with TRBJ1-1; 7 positions match TRBD1. V gave up 1 base and J gave up 11 bases; unmatched junction bases: 7. Germline V gene data show CDR1 as SGHDN and CDR2 as FVKESK. This CDR3 comprises 13 residues.